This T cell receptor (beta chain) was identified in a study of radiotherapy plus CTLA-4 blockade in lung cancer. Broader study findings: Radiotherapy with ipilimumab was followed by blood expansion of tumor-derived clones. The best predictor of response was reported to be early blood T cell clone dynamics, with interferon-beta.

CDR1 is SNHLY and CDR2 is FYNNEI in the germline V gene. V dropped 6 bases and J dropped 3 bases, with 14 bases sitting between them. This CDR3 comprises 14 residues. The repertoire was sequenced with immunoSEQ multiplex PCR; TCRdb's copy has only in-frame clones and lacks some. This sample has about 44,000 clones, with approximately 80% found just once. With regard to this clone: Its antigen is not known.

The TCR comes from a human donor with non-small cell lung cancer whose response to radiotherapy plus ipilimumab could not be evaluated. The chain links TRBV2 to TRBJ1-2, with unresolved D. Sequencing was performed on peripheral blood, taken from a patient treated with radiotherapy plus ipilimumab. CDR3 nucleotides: TGTGCCAGCAGGGTCCAGGCCGGGGACTATGGCTACACCTTC. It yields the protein CASRVQAGDYGYTF.